This T cell receptor (beta chain) emerged from a study of blood T cell repertoires in COVID-19. Study at large: Sites across the United States, Italy and Spain contributed samples from acute and convalescent COVID-19. PBMCs, B-cell-depleted T cells, or T cells provided the cDNA or gDNA that made up the material.

Exposed participants came across a COVID-19 case within 2 weeks before study entry. Data came from immunoSEQ multiplex PCR; TCRdb stores just in-frame clones and leaves some out. The sample records about 200,000 clones, 86% being singletons. CDR1 and CDR2 (germline): SNHLY, FYNNEI. The J segment lost 8 bases and the V segment lost 0 bases, leaving 7 bases of the junction unmatched. CDR3 length equals 16 residues. J is TRBJ2-2 and V is TRBV2, with 9 bases lining up with TRBD1. Sequencing used PBMCs or T cells enriched from blood (not recorded which). The source of this sequence is a woman younger than 45 who had been exposed to COVID-19. The CDR3 DNA reads as TGTGCCAGCAGTGAAGCGGCCGGGACAGGGATAGGGGAGCTGTTTTTT. It translates to CASSEAAGTGIGELFF.